The sequence of this T cell receptor beta chain was determined in a study of T cell responses to AZD1222 COVID-19 vaccine (dated by TCRdb to about 2021). Context from the whole study: AZD1222 recipients with second doses at about 4 weeks or about 12 weeks were pooled, because spike-specific TCR depth and breadth did not differ between schedules. Enrollment into the trials was organized by age into subgroups of 18-55, 56-69 and 70-plus years, and those subgroups contained approximately 150, 30 and 60 TCR-sequenced participants, respectively. A total of 230 to 250 trial participants underwent TCR sequencing, of whom about 210 had received two doses of AZD1222 and some 26 had received two doses of the MenACWY control vaccine.

The germline V gene provides CDR1 SGHTA and CDR2 FQGNSA. Trimming takes 2 bases from V and 5 bases from J, and the germline ends sit 15 bases apart. The CDR3 runs 15 amino acids, cysteine and phenylalanine included. CDR3 DNA only is kept here, 45 bases in frame from base 1. Concerning this clone itself: Its recognized antigen is unknown. No much larger clone exists at a distance of one base, and base qualities are not known.

What the research found in general, with its limitations: The 56-69-year group was small, and its depth increase did not reach significance, likely because of low power. After two AZD1222 doses, both the breadth and the depth of spike-specific TCRs were significantly higher than at day 0 and than in MenACWY recipients. The whole spike protein was spanned by vaccine-associated CD4 TCRs, and dominant responses were seen in regions 160-218 and 743-854. Reportedly, almost half of the unique spike-specific TCRs recognized epitopes lying outside the regions that are mutated in the B.1.351 and B.1.1.7 variants. Participants were mostly white British, with more females than males. The authors suggested clonal diversity may have been underestimated. Because no day 14 peak-response samples were available, repertoires were characterized only after the peak T cell response. Conclusions about previously exposed vaccinees are limited, since just 6 or 7 AZD1222 recipients were seropositive for SARS-CoV-2 at baseline.

The time point label, as the study defines it: baseline before first vaccination. The vaccinee samples were drawn from two UK trials, COV001 and COV002, one of which was a single-blind randomized controlled phase 2/3 trial testing AZD1222 (ChAdOx1 nCoV-19) in healthy adults. For TCRbeta chain sequencing, PBMC samples from trial participants were taken at day 0 and at day 28 after the second dose. The CDR3 regions of human TCRbeta chains were subjected to immunosequencing. In the authors' own workflow: Repertoire TCRs were checked for matches against a reference library of SARS-CoV-2-specific TCRs that had been generated using the MIRA antigen-specificity platform. Breadth meant the fraction of unique TCRs that were SARS-CoV-2-associated, whereas depth meant the fraction of total T cells that were SARS-CoV-2-associated. Using the MIRA data, every spike-specific TCR was mapped to the spike region that the TCR reacted to and assigned to either a CD4 or a CD8 class. Log10-transformed breadth and depth values were compared by one-way ANOVA with Sidak's multiple comparisons tests. The source is immuneACCESS, and TCRdb retained only in-frame sequences with V and J called. Part of the clones is not carried over; for the studies checked, unresolved V genes explain less than half of this, and the remainder is unexplained. That table furnishes V, J and clone size, whereas the DNA furnished D and trimming. This sample comprises more than 140,000 clones, roughly 88% of them detected only once. 2% to 2.5% of the sample goes to the ten largest clones.

The rearrangement joined TRBV7-2 to TRBJ1-1; 6 matching bases give a weak D call of TRBD1. The TCR originated in an adult in good health. The source material was peripheral blood, sampled on day 0 of AZD1222 vaccination. The DNA sequence is TGTGCCAGCAGCTTATCTCCAGGGGAGAGTACTGAAGCTTTCTTT. This is translated as CASSLSPGESTEAFF.